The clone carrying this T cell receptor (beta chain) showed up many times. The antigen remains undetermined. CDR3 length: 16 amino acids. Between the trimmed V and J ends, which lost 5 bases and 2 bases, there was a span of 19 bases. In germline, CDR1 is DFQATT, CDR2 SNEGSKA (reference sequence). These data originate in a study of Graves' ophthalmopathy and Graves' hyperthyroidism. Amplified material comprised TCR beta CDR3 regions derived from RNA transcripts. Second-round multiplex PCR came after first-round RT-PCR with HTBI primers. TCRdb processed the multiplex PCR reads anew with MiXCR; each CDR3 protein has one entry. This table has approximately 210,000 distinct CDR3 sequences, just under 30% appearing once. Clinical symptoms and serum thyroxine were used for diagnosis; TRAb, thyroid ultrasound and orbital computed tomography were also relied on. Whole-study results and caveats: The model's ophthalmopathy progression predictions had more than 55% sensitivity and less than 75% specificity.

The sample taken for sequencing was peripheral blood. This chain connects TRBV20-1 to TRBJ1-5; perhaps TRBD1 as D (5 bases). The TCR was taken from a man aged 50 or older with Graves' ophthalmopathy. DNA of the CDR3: TGCAGTGCTCCGAACGTCACAGGAATGGGCAATCAGCCCCAGCATTTT. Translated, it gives CSAPNVTGMGNQPQHF.